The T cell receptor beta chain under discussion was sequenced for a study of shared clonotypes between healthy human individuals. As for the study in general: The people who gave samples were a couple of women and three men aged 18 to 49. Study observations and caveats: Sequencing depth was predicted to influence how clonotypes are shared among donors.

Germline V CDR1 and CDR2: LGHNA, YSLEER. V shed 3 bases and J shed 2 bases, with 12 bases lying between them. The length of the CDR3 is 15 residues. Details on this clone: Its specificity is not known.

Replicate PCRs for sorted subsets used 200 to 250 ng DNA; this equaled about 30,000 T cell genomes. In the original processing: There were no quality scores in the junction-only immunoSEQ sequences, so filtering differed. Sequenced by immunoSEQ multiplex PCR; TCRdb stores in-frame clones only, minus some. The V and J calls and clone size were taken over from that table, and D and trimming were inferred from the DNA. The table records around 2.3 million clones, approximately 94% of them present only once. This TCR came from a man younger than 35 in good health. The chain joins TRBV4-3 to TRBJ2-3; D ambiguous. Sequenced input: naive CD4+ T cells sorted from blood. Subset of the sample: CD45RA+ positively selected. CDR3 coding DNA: TGCGCCAGCAGCCAGGGGAACCCTTCCACAGATACGCAGTATTTT. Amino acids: CASSQGNPSTDTQYF.